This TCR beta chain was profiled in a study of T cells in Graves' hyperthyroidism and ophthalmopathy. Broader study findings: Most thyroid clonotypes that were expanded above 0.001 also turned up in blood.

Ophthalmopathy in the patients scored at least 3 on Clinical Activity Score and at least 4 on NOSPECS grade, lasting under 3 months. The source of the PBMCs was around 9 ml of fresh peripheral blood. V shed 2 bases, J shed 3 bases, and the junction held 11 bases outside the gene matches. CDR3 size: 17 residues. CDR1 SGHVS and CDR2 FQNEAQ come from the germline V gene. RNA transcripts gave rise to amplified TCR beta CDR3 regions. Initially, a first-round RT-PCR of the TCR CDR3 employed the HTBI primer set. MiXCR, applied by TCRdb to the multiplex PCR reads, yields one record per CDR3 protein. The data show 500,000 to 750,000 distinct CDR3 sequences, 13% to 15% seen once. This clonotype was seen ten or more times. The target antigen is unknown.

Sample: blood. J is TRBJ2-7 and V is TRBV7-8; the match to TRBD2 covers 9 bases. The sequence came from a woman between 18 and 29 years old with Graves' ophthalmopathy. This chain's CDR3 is CASSLWGSGSILYEQYF. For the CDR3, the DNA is TGTGCCAGCAGCTTATGGGGTAGCGGGAGCATACTCTACGAGCAGTACTTC.